The 15 T cell receptor beta chains below were found in one sample sequenced in a study of identical twins. TCRdb fed the 5' RACE reads into MiXCR, producing one record per CDR3 protein. The table has about 530,000 distinct CDR3 sequences, about a fifth seen once; the top ten hold approximately 0.52%. These data are also associated with another study on yellow fever vaccine responses in identical twins.

The sequenced sample was CD4+ T cells sorted from blood. These TCRs come from a woman aged 18-35 years in good health.

This sequence joins TRBV9 and TRBJ2-5; TRBD2 agrees at 8 bases. V shed 0 bases, J shed 1 base, and the junction held 2 bases outside the gene matches. This CDR3 has 15 amino acids. The germline gives CDR1 SGDLS, CDR2 YYNGEE. The CDR3 bases are TGTGCCAGCAGCGTAGTAGCGGGGATCCAAGAGACCCAGTACTTC. It is translated as CASSVVAGIQETQYF.

The rearrangement links TRBV27 to TRBJ2-3, with D maybe TRBD2 (6 bases). CDR3 length equals 18 residues. From germline, CDR1 is MNHEY and CDR2 SMNVEV (reference sequence). Trimming stripped 4 bases from V and 7 bases from J, with 27 bases between. The CDR3 nucleotides are TGTGCCAGCAGTTCCCCGGGACTTCCCGGGGATCGTGGTTATACGCAGTATTTT. Protein sequence: CASSSPGLPGDRGYTQYF.

This clonotype occurred a few times. The V call is TRBV25-1, the J call TRBJ2-1; TRBD2 aligns across 12 bases. V lost 1 base, J lost 6 bases, and 7 bases stayed unmatched. Germline V gene lookup returns CDR1 MGHDK and CDR2 SYGVNS. The CDR3 has 17 residues. CDR3 bases: TGTGCCAGCAGTGAATGGCCTAGCGGGGGGGCAGTCAATGAGCAGTTCTTC. Protein: CASSEWPSGGAVNEQFF.

The chain uses TRBV3-1 and TRBJ2-7; TRBD1 is a possible D gene (6 bases). Germline loops: CDR1 LGHDT, CDR2 YNNKEL (reference sequence). The CDR3 has 17 amino acids. V lost 3 bases and J 1 base, leaving 19 bases between the germline ends. The CDR3 DNA is TGTGCCAGCAGCCAGGAATTAGACAGGCCGTTATCCTACGAGCAGTACGTC. As protein: CASSQELDRPLSYEQYV.

Details on this clonotype: Mismatch with germline at one junction end may stem from a read error. The rearrangement uses TRBV6-5 and TRBJ1-1; D perhaps matches TRBD1 (5 bases). CDR3 length equals 13 residues. CDR1 and CDR2 (germline): MNHEY, SVGAGI. The CDR3 DNA follows: TGTGCCAGCAGTTACGGGGGGAACCCTGAAGCTTTCTTT. Amino acids: CASSYGGNPEAFF.

This clonotype was found a few times. The gene calls are TRBV3-1 and TRBJ1-5; D not resolved. This CDR3 is built from 14 residues. The germline V and J ends were trimmed by 2 bases and 6 bases, with 11 bases remaining between them. CDR1 LGHDT and CDR2 YNNKEL come from the germline V gene (reference sequence). This CDR3 reads CASSQSGVSQPQHF. The CDR3 nucleotides are TGTGCCAGCAGCCAAAGTGGGGTGAGTCAGCCCCAGCATTTT.

The chain uses TRBV6-1 and TRBJ2-7; 10 positions match TRBD2. This CDR3 is built from 15 residues. The ends lost 5 bases at V and 7 bases at J; junction bases unmatched: 11. Germline V CDR1 and CDR2: MNHNS, SASEGT. The CDR3 loop is CASSPRLAGVAEQYF. DNA of the CDR3: TGTGCCAGCAGTCCCCGACTAGCGGGTGTTGCAGAGCAGTACTTC.

V is TRBV11-2 and J is TRBJ2-1; D is unresolved. Trimming took off 0 bases at V and 0 bases at J, with 6 bases between the two ends. Germline assignment: CDR1 SGHAT and CDR2 FQNNGV. The CDR3 is 15 amino acids. The CDR3 loop reads CASSLETFSYNEQFF. For the CDR3, the DNA is TGTGCCAGCAGCTTAGAGACTTTCTCCTACAATGAGCAGTTCTTC.

The V and J genes are TRBV25-1 and TRBJ2-1; D is unclear. Trimming removed 6 bases at V and 3 bases at J, with 15 bases between. Germline CDR1 reads MGHDK; CDR2 reads SYGVNS. The CDR3 has 15 residues. The CDR3 region has the DNA TGTGCCAGCAGCGACAAGTACAGCCTCTACAATGAGCAGTTCTTC. Amino acids: CASSDKYSLYNEQFF.

J is TRBJ2-3 and V is TRBV20-1; D is undetermined. The germline V and J ends were trimmed by 6 bases and 1 base, with 14 bases remaining between them. This CDR3 contains 14 residues. CDR1 DFQATT and CDR2 SNEGSKA come from the germline V gene (reference sequence). The CDR3 coding sequence is TGCAGTGCGATACGAAGTAGTGGCACAGATACGCAGTATTTT. Translated, it gives CSAIRSSGTDTQYF.

V usage is TRBV29-1 and J usage is TRBJ2-5, with TRBD1 matching 7 bases. There are 12 residues in the CDR3. Trimming at V came to 6 bases and at J to 3 bases, leaving 4 bases not matched to a gene. Germline assignment: CDR1 SQVTM and CDR2 ANQGSEA. The CDR3 sequence is CSVITGEETQYF. Here the CDR3 DNA reads TGCAGCGTCATAACAGGGGAAGAGACCCAGTACTTC.

The J gene is TRBJ2-1, the V gene TRBV20-1, with 8 bases lining up with TRBD2. This CDR3 has 16 amino acids. Trimming took 7 bases from V and 2 from J; bases not matched to a gene: 13. Germline V gene lookup returns CDR1 DFQATT and CDR2 SNEGSKA (reference sequence). The CDR3 region has the DNA TGCAGTGTCCAGAGGTCTGCGGGAGGCACCTACAATGAGCAGTTCTTC. This codes for CSVQRSAGGTYNEQFF.

Regarding this clonotype: A much larger clone lies a single base off, so this may be a read error. The chain uses TRBV7-2 and TRBJ2-3, with unresolved D. The CDR3 runs 14 residues. CDR1 is SGHTA, CDR2 FQGNSA, per germline. Trimming shortened V by 1 base and J by 6 bases, and 11 bases separated the two germline ends. This CDR3 is CASSLVNRPDTQYF. The CDR3, as DNA: TGTGCCAGCAGCTTAGTTAACCGTCCGGATACGCAGTATTTT.

This clonotype was counted at least ten times. The CDR3 reads CASRPSANYGYTF. The DNA for the CDR3 is TGTGCCAGCAGACCCTCCGCTAACTATGGCTACACCTTC. This rearrangement joins TRBV6-1 to TRBJ1-2, with no clear D. V was pared by 6 bases and J by 0 bases, with 8 bases between. The CDR3 consists of 13 residues. CDR1 and CDR2 (germline): MNHNS, SASEGT.

The chain uses TRBV6-5 and TRBJ1-5; 11 bases align to TRBD1. Germline CDR1 reads MNHEY; CDR2 reads SVGAGI. The CDR3 runs 17 residues. Trimming removed 2 bases from V and 1 base from J; junction bases left unmatched: 4. The CDR3 DNA reads TGTGCCAGCAGTTACGGACAGGGGGCCCTGAGCAATCAGCCCCAGCATTTT. Translating it yields CASSYGQGALSNQPQHF.